These 2 T cell receptor beta chains share one sample of origin, sequenced in a study of early T cells in non-severe SARS-CoV-2 infection. TCRdb called the 5' RACE reads again in MiXCR, with one record for every CDR3 protein. Counted here are 71,000 or so distinct CDR3 sequences, approximately 14% occurring once; the ten biggest clones make up over 13%. Specimen: whole blood. These receptors all stem from an adult who was a healthcare worker with PCR-confirmed SARS-CoV-2 infection or an uninfected control (not recorded which).

There are a few counts of this clonotype. The chain has TRBV29-1 and TRBJ2-7, with D possibly matching TRBD1 (6 bases). In germline, CDR1 is SQVTM, CDR2 ANQGSEA. The CDR3 covers 12 residues. Between the trimmed V and J ends, which lost 3 bases and 7 bases, there was a span of 13 bases. The CDR3 bases are TGCAGCGTTGATTGGGGGCCGGGTGAGCAGTACTTC. Its translation: CSVDWGPGEQYF.

This clonotype has only a few counts. V and J are TRBV20-1 and TRBJ2-7; TRBD1 agrees at 7 bases. The CDR3 runs to 14 residues. CDR1 DFQATT and CDR2 SNEGSKA come from the germline V gene (reference sequence). With 5 bases clipped from V and 2 bases from J, the junction kept 9 bases outside the gene matches. CDR3 region: CSASSGTATYEQYF. For the CDR3, the DNA is TGCAGTGCTTCATCCGGGACAGCCACCTACGAGCAGTACTTC.